This T cell receptor beta chain was profiled in a study of OX40 agonist ivuxolimab in advanced cancers. Whole-study context: Partial responses were achieved by three patients, one with hepatocellular carcinoma and two with cutaneous melanoma.

The method was immunoSEQ multiplex PCR; TCRdb's version includes in-frame clones alone and lacks a portion of them. The data show 80,000 or so clones, with approximately 89% seen just once and 2% to 2.5% held by the top ten. This specimen consisted of CD4+ or CD8+ T cells sorted from blood, obtained in a trial of the OX40 agonist ivuxolimab. This receptor was identified in an adult with an advanced solid tumor such as melanoma, head and neck, liver or kidney cancer.

Here the CDR3 DNA reads TGTGCCAGCAGCAAGATTGGGGGGACCATTCAGTACTTC. It codes for CASSKIGGTIQYF. The V and J genes are TRBV9 and TRBJ2-4; TRBD2 is a possible D gene (6 bases). The germline gives CDR1 SGDLS, CDR2 YYNGEE. The V end was cut by 4 bases, the J end by 9 bases, with 14 bases between. The length of the CDR3 is 13 residues.